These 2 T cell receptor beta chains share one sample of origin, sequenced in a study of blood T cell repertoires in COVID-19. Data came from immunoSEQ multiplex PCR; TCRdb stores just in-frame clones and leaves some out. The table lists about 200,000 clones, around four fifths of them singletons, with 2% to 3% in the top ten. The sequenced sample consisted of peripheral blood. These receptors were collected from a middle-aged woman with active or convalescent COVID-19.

CDR3 in amino acids: CAIKEGQGNTEAFF. CDR3 bases: TGTGCCATCAAAGAGGGACAGGGGAACACTGAAGCTTTCTTT. The chain carries TRBV10-3 and TRBJ1-1; 9 bases line up with TRBD1. Germline-derived CDR1 and CDR2 are ENHRY and SYGVKD. CDR3 length: 14 amino acids. Trimming took 7 bases from V and 1 from J; bases not matched to a gene: 4.

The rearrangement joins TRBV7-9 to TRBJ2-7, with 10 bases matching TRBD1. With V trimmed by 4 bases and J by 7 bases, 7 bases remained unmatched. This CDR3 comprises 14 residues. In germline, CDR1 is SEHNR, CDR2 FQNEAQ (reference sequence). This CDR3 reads CASSSRQGALEQYF. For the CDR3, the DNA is TGTGCCAGCAGCTCCCGACAGGGGGCGTTAGAGCAGTACTTC.